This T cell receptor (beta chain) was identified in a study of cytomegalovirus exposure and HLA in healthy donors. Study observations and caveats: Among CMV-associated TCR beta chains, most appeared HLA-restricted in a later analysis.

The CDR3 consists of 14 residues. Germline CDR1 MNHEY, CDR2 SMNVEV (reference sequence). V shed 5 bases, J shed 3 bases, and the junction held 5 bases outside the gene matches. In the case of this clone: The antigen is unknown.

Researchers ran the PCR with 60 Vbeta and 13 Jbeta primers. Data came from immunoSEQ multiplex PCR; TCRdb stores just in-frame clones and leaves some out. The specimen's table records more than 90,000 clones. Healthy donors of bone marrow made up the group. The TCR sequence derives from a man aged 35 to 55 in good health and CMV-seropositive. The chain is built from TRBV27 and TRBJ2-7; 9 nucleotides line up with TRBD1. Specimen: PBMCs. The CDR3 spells CASSIGDRDYEQYF. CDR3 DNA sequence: TGTGCCAGCAGTATAGGGGACAGGGACTACGAGCAGTACTTC.